This TCR beta chain was identified during a study of T cell changes during pregnancy in multiple sclerosis. TCRdb's copy holds only in-frame clones and misses some; the assay was immunoSEQ multiplex PCR. The sample consists of about 51,000 clones, 93% of them appearing once. V lost 4 bases, J lost 3 bases, and 5 bases stayed unmatched. The CDR3 extends over 14 amino acids. Germline V CDR1 and CDR2: SGHRS, YFSETQ. The rearrangement joins TRBV5-1 to TRBJ1-2; 8 nucleotides line up with TRBD1. This TCR came from a female donor with multiple sclerosis, enrolled in a pregnancy study. Sequenced here: peripheral blood, sampled in the second trimester of pregnancy. The DNA of the CDR3 is TGCGCCAGCAGCATTCAGGGGGCCCACTATGGCTACACCTTC. Amino acids: CASSIQGAHYGYTF.